These 20 T cell receptor beta chains came from one sample sequenced in a study of cytomegalovirus exposure and HLA in healthy donors (dated by TCRdb to 2016 to 2017). Library prep was done by the immunoSEQ multiplex PCR assay. A mixture of 60 forward primers for TCR Vbeta segments and 13 reverse primers for TCR Jbeta segments was used in the multiplex PCR. TCRdb carries this immuneACCESS record with in-frame sequences only. Its versions omit some clonotypes, under half of them owing to an unresolved V gene in the studies checked, with the rest unexplained. The sample data list 100,000 or so clones, and over 65% of these were observed just once. The ten largest clones represent just over 2.5% of the sample. The sample was PBMCs. These receptors originate from a man aged 40-55 years in good health and CMV-seronegative.

This chain connects TRBV7-3 to TRBJ2-2, with a possible D match to TRBD2 (6 bases). The V and J ends lost 5 bases and 2 bases respectively, with 21 bases between them. The germline CDR1 and CDR2 sequences are SGHTA and FQGTGA. The CDR3 consists of 18 residues. In nucleotides, the CDR3 is TGTGCCAGCAGCCCCCGCCCCGGACTATCTTTAAACACCGGGGAGCTGTTTTTT. It is translated as CASSPRPGLSLNTGELFF.

The J gene is TRBJ2-3, the V gene TRBV7-6; 9 nucleotides line up with TRBD2. This CDR3 has 17 amino acids. In germline, CDR1 is SGHVS, CDR2 FNYEAQ. J lost 6 bases, V lost 3 bases, and 13 bases had no gene match. The CDR3 DNA sequence: TGTGCCAGCAGCTTGGCGGGGGGGCCGATAGACTCCGATACGCAGTATTTT. It is translated as CASSLAGGPIDSDTQYF.

The rearrangement joins TRBV7-9 to TRBJ1-4; 9 bases are a match to TRBD1. Germline V lookup: CDR1 SEHNR, CDR2 FQNEAQ (reference sequence). Trimming removed 5 bases from V and 8 bases from J; junction bases left unmatched: 12. This CDR3 is 16 amino acids long. In DNA form, the CDR3 reads TGTGCCAGCAGCGAGGGCCAGGACAGGGGAAAGGAAAAACTGTTTTTT. Encoded protein: CASSEGQDRGKEKLFF.

The genes are TRBV7-9 and TRBJ2-5, with 9 bases matching TRBD2. The J call may be mistaken, given a closer DNA end match to TRBJ2-7. Germline V gives CDR1 SEHNR, CDR2 FQNEAQ (reference sequence). The CDR3 consists of 15 residues. Here the CDR3 reads CASSLTGGGAPEQYF. The DNA of the CDR3 is TGTGCCAGCAGCCTTACGGGCGGGGGGGCCCCCGAGCAGTACTTC.

The V and J genes are TRBV5-4 and TRBJ2-7; TRBD2 agrees at 11 bases. This CDR3 comprises 17 residues. With V trimmed by 0 bases and J by 3 bases, 8 bases remained unmatched. Germline CDR1 SGHNT, CDR2 YYREEE (reference sequence). CDR3 nucleotides: TGTGCCAGCAGCTTGGCGGCTAGCGGGGGGTTCCTCTACGAGCAGTACTTC. Translating gives CASSLAASGGFLYEQYF.

The chain recombines TRBV5-1 with TRBJ1-1; 7 bases map to TRBD1. The V segment lost 4 bases and the J segment 2 bases; nucleotides outside the gene matches: 5. Germline values: CDR1 SGHRS, CDR2 YFSETQ. CDR3 length: 14 residues. CDR3 amino acids: CASSRDSLNTEAFF. The CDR3, as DNA: TGCGCCAGCAGCAGGGACAGTCTAAACACTGAAGCTTTCTTT.

The CDR3 loop reads CASSYFGLQSSYNEQFF. In nucleotides, the CDR3 is TGCGCCAGCAGTTACTTTGGACTTCAGAGCTCCTACAATGAGCAGTTCTTC. The chain carries TRBV5-1 and TRBJ2-1, with D possibly TRBD2 on 5 matching bases. In germline, CDR1 is SGHRS, CDR2 YFSETQ. The CDR3 is 17 amino acids. Trimming cost V 5 bases and J 0 bases, with 18 bases left between them.

The rearrangement joins TRBV10-3 to TRBJ2-7; 7 nucleotides align to TRBD2. V was clipped by 4 bases and J by 7 bases; unmatched bases: 13. Germline V gene sequence: CDR1 ENHRY, CDR2 SYGVKD. There are 15 residues in the CDR3. The CDR3 loop reads CAISGNGGDLGEQYF. The CDR3 bases are TGTGCCATCAGTGGCAATGGGGGGGACTTAGGGGAGCAGTACTTC.

The table lists this clone with a few counts. J is TRBJ2-7 and V is TRBV7-2, with TRBD2 as a possible D gene (5 bases). Per the germline V gene, CDR1 is SGHTA and CDR2 is FQGNSA. V was cut by 0 bases and J by 3 bases, with 9 bases left in between. The CDR3 has 14 amino acids. This CDR3 reads CASSLADSSYEQYF. DNA of the CDR3: TGTGCCAGCAGCTTAGCGGACTCCAGCTACGAGCAGTACTTC.

This clone was detected only once. This chain joins TRBV11-2 and TRBJ1-1, with D tentatively TRBD1 (5 bases). V gave up 5 bases and J gave up 1 base, with 14 bases separating them. This CDR3 spans 15 amino acids. Germline-derived CDR1 and CDR2 are SGHAT and FQNNGV. This chain's CDR3 is CASSSSQGSNTEAFF. CDR3 DNA: TGTGCCAGCAGCAGTAGTCAGGGTTCGAACACTGAAGCTTTCTTT.

The chain couples TRBV10-3 to TRBJ1-2, with TRBD1 matching over 7 bases. V dropped 6 bases and J dropped 2; count of bases not matched to a gene: 9. Germline V gene lookup returns CDR1 ENHRY and CDR2 SYGVKD. The CDR3 is made up of 15 amino acids. The CDR3 DNA reads TGTGCCATCAGACCGCAGGGGGATCAAAACTATGGCTACACCTTC. Translation: CAIRPQGDQNYGYTF.

The gene calls are TRBV9 and TRBJ1-4; 7 positions match TRBD1. This CDR3 is 15 amino acids long. Germline-derived CDR1 and CDR2 are SGDLS and YYNGEE. Trimming at V came to 0 bases and at J to 5 bases, leaving 4 bases not matched to a gene. CDR3 in amino acids: CASSVDGTENEKLFF. CDR3 sequence (DNA): TGTGCCAGCAGCGTAGACGGGACAGAGAATGAAAAACTGTTTTTT.

The V gene is TRBV4-2, the J gene TRBJ2-7; perhaps TRBD1 as D (6 bases). CDR3 length: 15 amino acids. With 5 bases removed from V and 2 bases from J, the gap between germline ends came to 16 bases. Per the germline V gene, CDR1 is LGHNA and CDR2 is YNFKEQ. The CDR3 nucleotides read TGTGCCAGCAGCGGGCGCGCCAGGGGTCCCTACGAGCAGTACTTC. Translation: CASSGRARGPYEQYF.

The chain has TRBV5-1 and TRBJ1-1, with a possible D match to TRBD1 (6 bases). The CDR3 length is 15 residues. CDR1 SGHRS and CDR2 YFSETQ come from the germline V gene. With 4 bases removed from V and 0 bases from J, the gap between germline ends came to 13 bases. The CDR3 nucleotides read TGCGCCAGCAGCCTAAGACAGGAGATGAACACTGAAGCTTTCTTT. It encodes CASSLRQEMNTEAFF.

The V gene is TRBV7-8, the J gene TRBJ1-4; D gene unclear. In germline, CDR1 is SGHVS, CDR2 FQNEAQ. Trimming cost V 1 base and J 6 bases, with 6 bases left between them. This CDR3 has 13 amino acids. The DNA of the CDR3 is TGTGCCAGCAGCTTAGTCGGGGATGAAAAACTGTTTTTT. Translating it yields CASSLVGDEKLFF.

This sequence joins TRBV7-9 and TRBJ2-5; the D gene is possibly TRBD1 (5 bases). The CDR3 has 12 amino acids. The germline CDR1 and CDR2 sequences are SEHNR and FQNEAQ (reference sequence). CDR3 DNA: TGTTCCGGAATGGGGCGCACGGAGACCCAGTACTTC. Its translation is CSGMGRTETQYF.

The J gene is TRBJ2-2, the V gene TRBV6-5; 10 nucleotides line up with TRBD2. The trim removed 6 bases at V and 5 bases at J, leaving 3 bases unmatched. This CDR3 comprises 14 residues. Germline V CDR1 and CDR2: MNHEY, SVGAGI. This CDR3 is CASRPSGGTGELFF. The DNA of the CDR3 is TGTGCCAGCAGGCCTAGCGGGGGAACCGGGGAGCTGTTTTTT.

The chain recombines TRBV9 with TRBJ2-7; D gene ambiguous. The ends were cut back, 0 bases at V and 2 bases at J, with 9 bases in the middle. The germline V gene encodes CDR1 SGDLS and CDR2 YYNGEE. The CDR3 totals 14 residues. CDR3 protein: CASSVDADTYEQYF. DNA for the CDR3: TGTGCCAGCAGCGTAGACGCAGATACCTACGAGCAGTACTTC.

The CDR3 loop reads CASSLGPGGGEKLFF. For the CDR3, the DNA is TGTGCCAGCAGCTTGGGGCCAGGGGGAGGTGAAAAACTGTTTTTT. The chain carries TRBV5-5 and TRBJ1-4; 7 positions match TRBD1. CDR1 and CDR2 from the germline V gene are SGHKS and YYEKEE (reference sequence). V trimming: 0 bases; J trimming: 7 bases; junction bases outside the gene matches: 6. The CDR3 loop spans 15 amino acids.

The chain links TRBV9 to TRBJ1-4, with D perhaps TRBD1 (5 bases). The CDR3 is 15 amino acids. V was trimmed by 0 bases and J by 7 bases, leaving 13 bases between them. Germline V gene sequence: CDR1 SGDLS, CDR2 YYNGEE. CDR3 DNA: TGTGCCAGCAGCGTAGCGGGGGGGGTAGGTGAAAAACTGTTTTTT. Its translation: CASSVAGGVGEKLFF.